This T cell receptor beta chain came from a study of T cells in Graves' hyperthyroidism and ophthalmopathy. Researchers amplified the TCR beta CDR3 regions from RNA transcripts. The TCR CDR3 first-round RT-PCR relied on the HTBI primer set. TCRdb passed the multiplex PCR reads through MiXCR, listing each CDR3 protein once. The sample includes fewer than 450,000 distinct CDR3 sequences, about 17% of them seen just once. With V trimmed by 2 bases and J by 4 bases, 4 bases remained unmatched. This CDR3 spans 15 amino acids. The germline gives CDR1 SGHDT, CDR2 YYEEEE. Blood from later-ophthalmopathy patients was taken at first hyperthyroidism diagnosis.

Material: blood. This TCR came from a woman aged 25 to 39 with Graves' hyperthyroidism that later progressed to Graves' ophthalmopathy. This chain connects TRBV5-6 to TRBJ1-4, with 8 positions matching TRBD1. CDR3 nucleotides: TGTGCCAGCAGCTTAGACAGGGGCGGTAATGAAAAACTGTTTTTT. Translated: CASSLDRGGNEKLFF.